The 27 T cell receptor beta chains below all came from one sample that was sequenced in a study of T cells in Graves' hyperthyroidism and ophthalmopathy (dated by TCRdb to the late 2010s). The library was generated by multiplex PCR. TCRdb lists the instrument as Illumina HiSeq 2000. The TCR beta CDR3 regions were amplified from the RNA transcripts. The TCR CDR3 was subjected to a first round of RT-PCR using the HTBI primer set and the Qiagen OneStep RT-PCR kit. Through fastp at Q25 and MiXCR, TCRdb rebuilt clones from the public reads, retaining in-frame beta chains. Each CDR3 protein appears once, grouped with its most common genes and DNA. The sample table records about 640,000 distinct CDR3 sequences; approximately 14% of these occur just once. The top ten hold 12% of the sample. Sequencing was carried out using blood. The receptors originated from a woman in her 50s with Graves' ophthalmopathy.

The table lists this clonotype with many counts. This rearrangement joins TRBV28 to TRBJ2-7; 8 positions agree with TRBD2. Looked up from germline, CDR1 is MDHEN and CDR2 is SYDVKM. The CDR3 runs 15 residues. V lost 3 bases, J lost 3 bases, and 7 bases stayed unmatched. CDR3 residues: CASSFLPGLDYEQYF. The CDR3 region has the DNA TGTGCCAGCAGTTTTTTGCCGGGACTAGACTACGAGCAGTACTTC.

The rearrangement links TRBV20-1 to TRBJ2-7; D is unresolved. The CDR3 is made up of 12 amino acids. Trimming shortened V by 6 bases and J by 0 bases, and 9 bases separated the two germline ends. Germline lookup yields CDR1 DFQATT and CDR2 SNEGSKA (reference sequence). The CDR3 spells CSARMNSYEQYF. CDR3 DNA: TGCAGTGCACGGATGAACTCCTACGAGCAGTACTTC.

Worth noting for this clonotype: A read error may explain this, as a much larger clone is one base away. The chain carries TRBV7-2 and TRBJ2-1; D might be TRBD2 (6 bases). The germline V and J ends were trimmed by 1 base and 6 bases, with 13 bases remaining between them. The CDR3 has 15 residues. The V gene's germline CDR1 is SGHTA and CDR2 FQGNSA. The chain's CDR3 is CTSSLVGSGFNEQFF. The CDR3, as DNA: TGTACCAGCAGCTTAGTCGGGAGCGGTTTCAATGAGCAGTTCTTC.

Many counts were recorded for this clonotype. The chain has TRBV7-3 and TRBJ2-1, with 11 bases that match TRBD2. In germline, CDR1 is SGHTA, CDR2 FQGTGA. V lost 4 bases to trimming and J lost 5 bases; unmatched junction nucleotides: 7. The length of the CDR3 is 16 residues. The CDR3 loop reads CASSSTLAGENNEQFF. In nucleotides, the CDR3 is TGTGCCAGCAGCTCCACACTAGCGGGAGAAAACAATGAGCAGTTCTTC.

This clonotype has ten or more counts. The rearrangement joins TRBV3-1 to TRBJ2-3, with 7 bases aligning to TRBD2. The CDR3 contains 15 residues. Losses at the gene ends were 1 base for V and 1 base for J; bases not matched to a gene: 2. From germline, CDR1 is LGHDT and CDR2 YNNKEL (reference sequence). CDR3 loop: CASSQGAGGTDTQYF. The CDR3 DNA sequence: TGTGCCAGCAGCCAAGGGGCGGGAGGCACAGATACGCAGTATTTT.

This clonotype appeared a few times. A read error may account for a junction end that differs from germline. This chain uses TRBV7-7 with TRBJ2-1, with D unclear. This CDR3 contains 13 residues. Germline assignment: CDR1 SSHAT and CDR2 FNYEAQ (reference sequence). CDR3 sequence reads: CASSHPGYNEQFF. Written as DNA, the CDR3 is TGTGCTAGCAGCCACCCTGGTTACAATGAGCAGTTCTTC.

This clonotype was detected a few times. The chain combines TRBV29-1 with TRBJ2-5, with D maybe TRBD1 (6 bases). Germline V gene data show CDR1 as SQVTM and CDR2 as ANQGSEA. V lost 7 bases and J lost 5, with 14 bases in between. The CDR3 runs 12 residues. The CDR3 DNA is TGCAGCGCCAACAGGGTAATTGAGACCCAGTACTTC. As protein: CSANRVIETQYF.

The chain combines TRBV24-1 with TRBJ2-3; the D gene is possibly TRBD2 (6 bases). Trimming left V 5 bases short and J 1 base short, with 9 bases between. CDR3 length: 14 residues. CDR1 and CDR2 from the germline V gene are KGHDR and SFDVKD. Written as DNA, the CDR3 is TGTGCCACCAGTGGGCCTAGCGGCACAGATACGCAGTATTTT. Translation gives CATSGPSGTDTQYF.

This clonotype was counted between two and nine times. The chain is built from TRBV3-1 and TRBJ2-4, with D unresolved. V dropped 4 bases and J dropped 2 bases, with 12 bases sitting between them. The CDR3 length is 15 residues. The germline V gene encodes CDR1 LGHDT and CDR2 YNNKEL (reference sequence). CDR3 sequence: CASSPRPRPKNIQYF. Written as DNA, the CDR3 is TGTGCCAGCAGCCCCCGCCCTCGACCCAAAAACATTCAGTACTTC.

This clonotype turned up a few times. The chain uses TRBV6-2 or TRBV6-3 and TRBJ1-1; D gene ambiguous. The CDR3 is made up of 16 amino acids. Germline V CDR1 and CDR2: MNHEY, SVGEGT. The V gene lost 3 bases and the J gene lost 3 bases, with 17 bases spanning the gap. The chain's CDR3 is CASSYRLSGGYTEAFF. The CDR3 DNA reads TGTGCCAGCAGTTATCGGCTTTCAGGAGGGTACACTGAAGCTTTCTTT.

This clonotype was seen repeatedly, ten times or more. The CDR3 DNA sequence: TGTGCCAGCAGTGAATGGGGGAGGACAGATACGCAGTATTTT. Translation: CASSEWGRTDTQYF. The genes are TRBV6-1 and TRBJ2-3; D may be TRBD2 (6 bases). Germline CDR1 and CDR2: MNHNS and SASEGT. The V and J ends lost 2 bases and 3 bases respectively, with 9 bases between them. The CDR3 is made up of 14 amino acids.

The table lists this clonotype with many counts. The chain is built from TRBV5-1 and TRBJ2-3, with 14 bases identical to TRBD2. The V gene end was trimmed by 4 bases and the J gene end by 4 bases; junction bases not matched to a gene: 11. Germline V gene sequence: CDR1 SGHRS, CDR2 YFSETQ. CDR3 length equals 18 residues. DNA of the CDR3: TGCGCCAGCAGCACGGGACTAGCGGGAGCAGCTGGAGCAGATACGCAGTATTTT. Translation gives CASSTGLAGAAGADTQYF.

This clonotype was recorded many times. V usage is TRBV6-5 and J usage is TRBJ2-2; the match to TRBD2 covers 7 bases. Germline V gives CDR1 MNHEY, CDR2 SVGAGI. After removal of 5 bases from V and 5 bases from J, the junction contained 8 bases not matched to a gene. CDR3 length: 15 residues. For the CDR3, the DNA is TGTGCCAGCAGTCGAGCAGTCGGGGGGACCGGGGAGCTGTTTTTT. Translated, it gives CASSRAVGGTGELFF.

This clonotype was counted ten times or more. CDR3 DNA: TGTGCCAGCAGTTACCTAGATGAGCAGTTCTTC. It translates to CASSYLDEQFF. The chain links TRBV6-2 or TRBV6-3 to TRBJ2-1; D gene unclear. The germline V and J ends were trimmed by 2 bases and 8 bases, with 4 bases remaining between them. The CDR3 runs to 11 residues. Looked up from germline, CDR1 is MNHEY and CDR2 is SVGEGT.

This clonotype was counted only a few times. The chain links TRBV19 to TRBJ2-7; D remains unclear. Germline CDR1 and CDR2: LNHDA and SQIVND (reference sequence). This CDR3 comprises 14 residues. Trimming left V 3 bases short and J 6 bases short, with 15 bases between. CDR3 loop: CASSIIGVGREQYF. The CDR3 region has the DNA TGTGCCAGTAGTATTATTGGAGTTGGCCGCGAGCAGTACTTC.

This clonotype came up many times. The CDR3 sequence: CASSEELAGAGDTQYF. The CDR3, as DNA: TGTGCCAGCAGTGAAGAACTAGCGGGAGCCGGAGATACGCAGTATTTT. V usage is TRBV2 and J usage is TRBJ2-3, with TRBD2 matching 11 bases. Germline values: CDR1 SNHLY, CDR2 FYNNEI. CDR3 length: 16 amino acids. Trimming at V came to 1 base and at J to 5 bases, leaving 5 bases not matched to a gene. The entire variable domain, with the rest obtained from reference TRBV2 and TRBJ2-3, is as follows: EPEVTQTPSHQVTQMGQEVILRCVPISNHLYFYWYRQILGQKVEFLVSFYNNEISEKSEIFDDQFSVERPDGSNFTLKIRSTKLEDSAMYFCASSEELAGAGDTQYFGPGTRLTVL.

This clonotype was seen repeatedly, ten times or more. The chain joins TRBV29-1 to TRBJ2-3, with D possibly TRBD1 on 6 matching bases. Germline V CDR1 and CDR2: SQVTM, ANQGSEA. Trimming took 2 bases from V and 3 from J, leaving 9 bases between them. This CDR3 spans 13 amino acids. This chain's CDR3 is CSVEPQGTDTQYF. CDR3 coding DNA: TGCAGCGTTGAACCGCAGGGGACAGATACGCAGTATTTT.

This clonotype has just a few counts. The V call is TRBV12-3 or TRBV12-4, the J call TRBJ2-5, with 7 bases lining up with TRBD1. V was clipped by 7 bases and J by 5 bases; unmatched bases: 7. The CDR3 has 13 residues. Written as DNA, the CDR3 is TGTGCCAGCACCTACAGGGGCGGGGAGACCCAGTACTTC. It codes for CASTYRGGETQYF.

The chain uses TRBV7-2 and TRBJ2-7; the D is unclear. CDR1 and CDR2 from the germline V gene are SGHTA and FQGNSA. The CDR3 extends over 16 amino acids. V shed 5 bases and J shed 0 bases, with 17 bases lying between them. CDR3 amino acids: CASSPLPGPLSYEQYF. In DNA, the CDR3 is TGTGCCAGCAGCCCCCTGCCAGGCCCCCTCTCCTACGAGCAGTACTTC.

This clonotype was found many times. Written as DNA, the CDR3 is TGTGCCAGCAGCCCTCGGCCTCTACACAATGAGCAGTTCTTC. Translating gives CASSPRPLHNEQFF. This chain joins TRBV14 and TRBJ2-1, with D unresolved. The CDR3 loop spans 14 amino acids. With 4 bases removed from V and 5 bases from J, the gap between germline ends came to 12 bases. Germline CDR1 is SGHDN and CDR2 is FVKESK.

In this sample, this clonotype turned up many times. The CDR3 spells CASTSVLAVNYNEQFF. The CDR3 nucleotides read TGTGCCAGCACATCCGTGCTAGCGGTCAACTACAATGAGCAGTTCTTC. The genes are TRBV28 and TRBJ2-1; 7 bases agree with TRBD2. Germline V gene data show CDR1 as MDHEN and CDR2 as SYDVKM. CDR3 length: 16 amino acids. V gave up 7 bases and J gave up 3 bases; unmatched junction bases: 12.

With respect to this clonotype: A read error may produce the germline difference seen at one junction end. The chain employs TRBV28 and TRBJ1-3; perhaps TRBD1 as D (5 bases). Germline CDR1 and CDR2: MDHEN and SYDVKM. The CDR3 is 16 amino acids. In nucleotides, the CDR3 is TGTGCCGGCAGTTTAATACAGGCTAGCTCTGGAAACACCATATATTTT. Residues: CAGSLIQASSGNTIYF.

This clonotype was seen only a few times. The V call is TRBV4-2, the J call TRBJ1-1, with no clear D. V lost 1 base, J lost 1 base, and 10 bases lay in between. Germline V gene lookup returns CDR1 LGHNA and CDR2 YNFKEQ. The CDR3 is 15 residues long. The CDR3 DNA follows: TGTGCCAGCAGCCAAGGGGTGGAAGGGAACACTGAAGCTTTCTTT. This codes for CASSQGVEGNTEAFF.

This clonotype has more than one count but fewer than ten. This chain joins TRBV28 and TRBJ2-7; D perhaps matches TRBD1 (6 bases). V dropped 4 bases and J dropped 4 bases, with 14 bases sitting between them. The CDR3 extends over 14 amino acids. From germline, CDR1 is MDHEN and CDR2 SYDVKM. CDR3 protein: CASSSLWGRYEQYF. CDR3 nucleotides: TGTGCCAGCAGTTCGTTGTGGGGGCGTTACGAGCAGTACTTC.

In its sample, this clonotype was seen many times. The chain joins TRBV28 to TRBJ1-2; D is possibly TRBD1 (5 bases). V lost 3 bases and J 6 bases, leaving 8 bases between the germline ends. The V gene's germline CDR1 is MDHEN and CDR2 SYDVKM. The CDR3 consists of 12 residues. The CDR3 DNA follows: TGTGCCAGCAGTTTCACGGGGCATGGCTACACCTTC. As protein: CASSFTGHGYTF.

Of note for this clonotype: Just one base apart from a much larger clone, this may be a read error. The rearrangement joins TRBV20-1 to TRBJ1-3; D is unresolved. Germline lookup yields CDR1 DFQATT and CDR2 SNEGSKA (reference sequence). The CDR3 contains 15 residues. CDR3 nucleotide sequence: TGCAGTGCTGGAGGACTTATTAACTCTGGAAACACCATACATTTT. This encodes CSAGGLINSGNTIHF.

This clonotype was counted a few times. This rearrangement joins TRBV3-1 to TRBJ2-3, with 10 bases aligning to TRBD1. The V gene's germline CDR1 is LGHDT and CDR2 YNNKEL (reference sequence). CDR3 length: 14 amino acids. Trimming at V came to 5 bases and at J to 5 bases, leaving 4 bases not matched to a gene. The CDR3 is CASSDGTGEDTQYF. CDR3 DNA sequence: TGTGCCAGCAGCGACGGGACAGGGGAAGATACGCAGTATTTT.